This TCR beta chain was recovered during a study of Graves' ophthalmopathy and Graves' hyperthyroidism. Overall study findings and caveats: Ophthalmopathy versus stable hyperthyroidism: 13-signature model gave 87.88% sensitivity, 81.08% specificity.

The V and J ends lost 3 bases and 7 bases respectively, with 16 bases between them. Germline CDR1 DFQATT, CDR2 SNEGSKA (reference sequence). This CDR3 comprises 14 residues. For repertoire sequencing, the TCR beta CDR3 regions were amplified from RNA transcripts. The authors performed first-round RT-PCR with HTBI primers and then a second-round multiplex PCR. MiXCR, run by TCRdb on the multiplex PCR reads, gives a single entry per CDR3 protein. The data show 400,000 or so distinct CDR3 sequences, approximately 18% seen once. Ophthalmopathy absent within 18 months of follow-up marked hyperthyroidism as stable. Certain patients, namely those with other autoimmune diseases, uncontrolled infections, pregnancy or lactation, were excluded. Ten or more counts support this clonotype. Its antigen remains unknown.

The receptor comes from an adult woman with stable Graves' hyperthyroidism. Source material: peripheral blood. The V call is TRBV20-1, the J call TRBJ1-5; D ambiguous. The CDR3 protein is CSASPQPGNQPQHF. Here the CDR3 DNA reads TGCAGTGCTAGCCCTCAGCCGGGAAACCAGCCCCAGCATTTT.